The TCR beta chain described here comes from a study of blood T cell repertoires in COVID-19. For the study at large: Acute and convalescent COVID-19 samples came from the United States, Italy and Spain.

Residents of 24 US areas, aged roughly 18 to 89 years, made up the participants. Sequencing was performed with immunoSEQ multiplex PCR; in TCRdb, only in-frame clones are kept and a portion is missing. Of 130,000 or so clones listed, roughly four fifths are singletons. The clonotype comes from a woman aged 45-59 years with acute COVID-19. Sequencing was performed on PBMCs or T cells enriched from blood (not recorded which).

CDR3 region: CASSTQLAVEATQYF. DNA for the CDR3: TGTGCCAGCAGCACACAACTAGCGGTGGAGGCGACCCAGTACTTC. The chain uses TRBV2 and TRBJ2-5, with 8 bases lining up with TRBD2. CDR3 length: 15 residues. Looked up from germline, CDR1 is SNHLY and CDR2 is FYNNEI. The junction had 13 bases not matched to a gene; V was cut back by 6 bases and J by 7 bases.